This TCR beta chain comes out of a study of synovial regulatory T cells in juvenile arthritis. Study observations and caveats: CDR3 overlap with synovial Tregs was higher for iaTregs than other blood Tregs.

The CDR3 has 16 residues. This entry has no DNA. Germline-derived CDR1 and CDR2 are SNHLY and FYNNEI. Concerning this clone: The antigen is undetermined.

Libraries were prepared by immunoSEQ multiplex PCR; TCRdb keeps only in-frame clonotypes and omits some of them. The sample data list about 10,000 clones. The rearrangement uses TRBV2 and TRBJ1-3. Sequencing was performed on Treg cells from blood. The sample's subset: remaining (HLA-DR-negative) circulating blood Treg cells. The sequence derives from a donor under 30 with juvenile idiopathic arthritis. The CDR3 loop reads CASSPIGAVSGNTIYF.